These T cell receptor beta chains were read from a single sample in a study of beta chain features in type 1 diabetes. Only in-frame clones appear in the TCRdb table, and some are missing; sequencing was by immunoSEQ multiplex PCR. The data hold about 140,000 clones, with about 13% observed a single time. The sequencing input was central memory CD4+ T cells from blood. The receptors were sampled from a man aged 18-30 years with type 1 diabetes. The CDR3 runs from the conserved cysteine through the conserved F or W. D genes are given only for firm matches. A row's size may be missing; if present it is once, few, many or a size class.

D gene	clone size	V gene	CDR3 length	J gene	CDR3 DNA	CDR3 protein
NA	NA	TRBV30	12	TRBJ1-3	TGTGCCTGGAGTGTTCAAGGAAACACCATATATTTT	CAWSVQGNTIYF
TRBD1	NA	TRBV7-3	16	TRBJ1-2	TGTGCCAGCAGCTTAGGCGGGACAGCCGTTAACTATGGCTACACCTTC	CASSLGGTAVNYGYTF
NA	few	TRBV20-1	11	TRBJ1-1	TGCAGTGTTGACAGGACGGTTGAAGCTTTCTTT	CSVDRTVEAFF
NA	few	TRBV6-5	13	TRBJ1-2	TGTGCCAGCAGCCGACGTCAGGGAGGTGGCTACACCTTC	CASSRRQGGGYTF
NA	NA	TRBV28	16	TRBJ1-2	TGTGCCAGCAGTTCCCGATACGGGGATTCTAACTATGGCTACACCTTC	CASSSRYGDSNYGYTF
NA	NA	TRBV5-1	14	TRBJ1-4	TGCGCCAGCACCCCCGGGGGCGAGGCTGAAAAACTGTTTTTT	CASTPGGEAEKLFF
TRBD2	few	TRBV6-1	14	TRBJ2-3	TGTGCCAGCGACCGGGGGGGAAGCACAGATACGCAGTATTTT	CASDRGGSTDTQYF
TRBD1	NA	TRBV10-3	14	TRBJ2-7	TGTGCCAGCATACAGGGGTCGGGCTCCTACGAGCAGTACTTC	CASIQGSGSYEQYF
NA	few	TRBV11-2	15	TRBJ2-1	TGTGCCAGCACCCCAAGGGGGATCGGGGAGAATGAGCAGTTCTTC	CASTPRGIGENEQFF
NA	NA	TRBV11-2	12	TRBJ2-7	TGTGCCAGCAAGGGCAGGGACTACGAGCAGTACTTC	CASKGRDYEQYF
NA	few	TRBV30	15	TRBJ1-6	TGTGCCTGGAGGCGGGCCAACTCGGTGGGTTCACCCCTCCACTTT	CAWRRANSVGSPLHF
NA	few	TRBV7-9	14	TRBJ2-2	TGTGCCAGCAGCCAGCGGACAGACACCGGGGAGCTGTTTTTT	CASSQRTDTGELFF
NA	many	TRBV10-3	13	TRBJ2-7	TGTGCCATCAGTGGAAGGGTAGCCTACGAGCAGTACTTC	CAISGRVAYEQYF
NA	few	TRBV23-1	12	TRBJ1-6	TGCGCCAGCAGTCAACTAGGGCCAGGGCCGGTCTTT	CASSQLGPGPVF
NA	many	TRBV15	15	TRBJ2-5	TGTGCCACCAGCAGAGATAGGGGCCTTGAGAAGACCCAGTACTTC	CATSRDRGLEKTQYF
TRBD1	few	TRBV30	13	TRBJ1-2	TGTGCCTGGAGTGTACAGGGGGCGGATGGCTACACCTTC	CAWSVQGADGYTF
TRBD1	NA	TRBV18	15	TRBJ2-7	TGTGCCAGCTCACCAAGGGGACAGGGTCTCCTCGAGCAGTACTTC	CASSPRGQGLLEQYF